This is a list of T cell receptor beta chains from one sample in a study of blood T cell repertoires in COVID-19. Sequencing used immunoSEQ multiplex PCR; TCRdb keeps in-frame clones, though not all of them. The sample lists approximately 230,000 clones, around 80% occurring once. Sequenced sample: peripheral blood. Receptor source: a woman aged 40 to 50 with active or convalescent COVID-19. The CDR3 runs from the conserved cysteine through the conserved F or W. The size of a clone is reported for some rows only, either as once, few or many, or as a class for expanded clones.

size: few; J: TRBJ1-1; V: TRBV7-6; CDR3: CASSLRGTGRRTEAFF
size: NA; J: TRBJ2-7; V: TRBV5-1; CDR3: CASSLVLAGVGHEQYF
size: NA; J: TRBJ1-2; V: TRBV5-1; CDR3: CASSSRTEANYGYTF
size: NA; J: TRBJ1-5; V: TRBV9; CDR3: CASSVGSGNQPQHF
size: NA; J: TRBJ1-1; V: TRBV10-2; CDR3: CASTVSGTGDTEAFF
size: NA; J: TRBJ1-1; V: TRBV5-1; CDR3: CASSPLQGRNTEAFF
size: few; J: TRBJ1-5; V: TRBV5-6; CDR3: CASSWWTGHRSNQPQHF
size: once; J: TRBJ1-1; V: TRBV21-1; CDR3: CASSKVFAGILILETEAFF
size: NA; J: TRBJ2-3; V: TRBV27; CDR3: CASSRVDADTQYF
size: NA; J: TRBJ2-1; V: TRBV29-1; CDR3: CSVPGLSGVLYNEQFF
size: NA; J: TRBJ1-2; V: TRBV19; CDR3: CASSYGGYAVDGYTF
size: NA; J: TRBJ1-1; V: TRBV5-6; CDR3: CASSLQVVWGTEAFF
size: NA; J: TRBJ2-1; V: TRBV5-1; CDR3: CASREGTGAWNEQFF
size: once; J: TRBJ2-2; V: TRBV11-2; CDR3: CASSFSPGELFF
size: NA; J: TRBJ2-1; V: TRBV12-5; CDR3: CASGLTDSVERQFF
size: NA; J: TRBJ1-1; V: TRBV5-4; CDR3: CASSLRDTEAFF
size: NA; J: TRBJ1-1; V: TRBV18; CDR3: CASSPQQGARTEAFF
size: NA; J: TRBJ1-4; V: TRBV28; CDR3: CASSLGPSKLFF
size: once; J: TRBJ1-5; V: TRBV3-1/TRBV3-2; CDR3: CASSPRTGYGQPQHF
size: NA; J: TRBJ1-2; V: TRBV3-1/TRBV3-2; CDR3: CASRVDRAPYGYTF